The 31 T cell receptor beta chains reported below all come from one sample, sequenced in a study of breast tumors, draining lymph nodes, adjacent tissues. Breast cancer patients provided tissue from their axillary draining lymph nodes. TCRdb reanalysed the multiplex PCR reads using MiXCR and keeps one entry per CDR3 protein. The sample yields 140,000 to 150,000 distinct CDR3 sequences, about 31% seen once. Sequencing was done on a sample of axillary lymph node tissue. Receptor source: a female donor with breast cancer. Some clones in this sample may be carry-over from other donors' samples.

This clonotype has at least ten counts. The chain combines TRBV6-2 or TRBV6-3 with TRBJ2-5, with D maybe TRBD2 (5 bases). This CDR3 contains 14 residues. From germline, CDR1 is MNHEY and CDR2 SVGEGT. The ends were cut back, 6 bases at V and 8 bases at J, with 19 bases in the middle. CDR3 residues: CASSPGLSPGTQYF. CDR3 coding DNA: TGTGCCAGCAGCCCCGGACTCTCCCCAGGAACCCAGTACTTC.

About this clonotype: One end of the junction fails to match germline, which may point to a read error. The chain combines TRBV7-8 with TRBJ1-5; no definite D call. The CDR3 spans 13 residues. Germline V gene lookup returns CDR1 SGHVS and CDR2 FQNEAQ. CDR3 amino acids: CANSSPHNQPQHF. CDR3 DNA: TGTGCCAACAGCTCCCCCCACAACCAGCCCCAGCATTTT. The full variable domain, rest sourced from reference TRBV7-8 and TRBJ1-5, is GAGVSQSPRYKVAKRGQDVALRCDPISGHVSLFWYQQALGQGPEFLTYFQNEAQLDKSGLPSDRFFAERPEGSVSTLKIQRTQQEDSAVYLCANSSPHNQPQHFGDGTRLSIL.

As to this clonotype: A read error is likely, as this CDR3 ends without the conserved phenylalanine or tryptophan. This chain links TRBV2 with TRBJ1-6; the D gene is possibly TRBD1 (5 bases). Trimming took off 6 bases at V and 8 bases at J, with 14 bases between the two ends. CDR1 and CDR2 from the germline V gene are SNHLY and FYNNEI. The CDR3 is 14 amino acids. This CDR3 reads CASSLGGVYSPLHI. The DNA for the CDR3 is TGTGCCAGCAGCTTGGGGGGGGTCTATTCACCCCTCCACATT.

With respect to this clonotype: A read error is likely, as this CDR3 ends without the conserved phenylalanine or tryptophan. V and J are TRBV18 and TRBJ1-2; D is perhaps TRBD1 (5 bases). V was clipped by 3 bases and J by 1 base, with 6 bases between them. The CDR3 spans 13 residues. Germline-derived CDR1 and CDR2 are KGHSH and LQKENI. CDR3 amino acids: CASSPDSNYGYTL. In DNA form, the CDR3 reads TGTGCCAGCTCACCCGACAGTAACTATGGCTACACCCTC.

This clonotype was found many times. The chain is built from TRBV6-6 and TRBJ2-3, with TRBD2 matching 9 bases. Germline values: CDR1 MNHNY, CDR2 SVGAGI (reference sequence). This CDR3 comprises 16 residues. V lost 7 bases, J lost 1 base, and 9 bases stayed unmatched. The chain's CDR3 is CASIRAGGPGTDTQYF. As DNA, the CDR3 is TGTGCCAGCATAAGAGCGGGGGGCCCTGGCACAGATACGCAGTATTTT.

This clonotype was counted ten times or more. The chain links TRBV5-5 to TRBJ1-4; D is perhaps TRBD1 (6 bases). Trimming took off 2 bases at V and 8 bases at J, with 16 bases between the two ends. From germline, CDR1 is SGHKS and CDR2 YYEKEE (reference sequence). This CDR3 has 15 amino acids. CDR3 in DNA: TGTGCCAGCAGCTTTGGATATCTACAGGGAGAAAAACTGTTTTTT. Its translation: CASSFGYLQGEKLFF.

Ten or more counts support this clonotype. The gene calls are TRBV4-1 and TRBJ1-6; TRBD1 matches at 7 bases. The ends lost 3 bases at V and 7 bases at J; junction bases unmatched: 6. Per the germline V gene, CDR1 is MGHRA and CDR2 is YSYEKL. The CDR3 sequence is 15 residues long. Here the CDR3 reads CASSQFRDRNSPLHF. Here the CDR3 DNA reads TGCGCCAGCAGCCAGTTCCGGGACAGAAATTCACCCCTCCACTTT.

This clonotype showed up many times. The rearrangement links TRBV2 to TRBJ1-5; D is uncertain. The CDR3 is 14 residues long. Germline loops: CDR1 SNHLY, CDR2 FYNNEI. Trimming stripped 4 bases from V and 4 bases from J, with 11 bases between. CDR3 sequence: CASSVVGRNQPQHF. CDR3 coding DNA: TGTGCCAGCAGTGTGGTCGGCAGAAATCAGCCCCAGCATTTT. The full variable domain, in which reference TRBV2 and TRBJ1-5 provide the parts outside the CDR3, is EPEVTQTPSHQVTQMGQEVILRCVPISNHLYFYWYRQILGQKVEFLVSFYNNEISEKSEIFDDQFSVERPDGSNFTLKIRSTKLEDSAMYFCASSVVGRNQPQHFGDGTRLSIL.

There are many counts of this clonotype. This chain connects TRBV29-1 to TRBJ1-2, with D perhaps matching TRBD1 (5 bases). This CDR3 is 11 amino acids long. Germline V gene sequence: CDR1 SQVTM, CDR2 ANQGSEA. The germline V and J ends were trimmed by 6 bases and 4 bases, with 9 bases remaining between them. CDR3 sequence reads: CSVGGGYGYTF. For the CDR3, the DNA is TGCAGCGTGGGGGGTGGCTATGGCTACACCTTC.

CDR3 DNA: TGTGCCACCCGCTGGGTTCCTAATGAAAAACTGTTTTTT. It is translated as CATRWVPNEKLFF. V and J are TRBV12-5 and TRBJ1-4, with D unclear. The CDR3 spans 13 residues. Germline CDR1 LGHNT, CDR2 FRNRAP.

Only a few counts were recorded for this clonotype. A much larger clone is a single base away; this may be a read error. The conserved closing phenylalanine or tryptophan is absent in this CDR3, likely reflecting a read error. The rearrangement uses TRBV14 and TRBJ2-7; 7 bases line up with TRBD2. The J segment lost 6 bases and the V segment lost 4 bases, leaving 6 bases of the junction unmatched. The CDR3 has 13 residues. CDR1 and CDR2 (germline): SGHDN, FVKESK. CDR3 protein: CASSPPWGGEQYA. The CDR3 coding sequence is TGTGCCAGCAGCCCCCCGTGGGGGGGCGAGCAGTACGCC.

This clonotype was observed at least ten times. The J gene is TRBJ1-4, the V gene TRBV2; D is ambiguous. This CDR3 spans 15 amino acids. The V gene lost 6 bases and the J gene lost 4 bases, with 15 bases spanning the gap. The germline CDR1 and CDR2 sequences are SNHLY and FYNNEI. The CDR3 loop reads CASRISATGNEKLFF. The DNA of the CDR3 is TGTGCCAGCAGGATCTCAGCGACGGGTAATGAAAAACTGTTTTTT.

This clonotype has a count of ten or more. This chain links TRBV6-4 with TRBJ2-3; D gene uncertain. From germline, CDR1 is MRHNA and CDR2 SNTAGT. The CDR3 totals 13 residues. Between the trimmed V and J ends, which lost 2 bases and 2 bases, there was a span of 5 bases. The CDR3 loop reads CASSDGFTDTQYF. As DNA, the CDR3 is TGTGCCAGCAGTGACGGGTTCACAGATACGCAGTATTTT.

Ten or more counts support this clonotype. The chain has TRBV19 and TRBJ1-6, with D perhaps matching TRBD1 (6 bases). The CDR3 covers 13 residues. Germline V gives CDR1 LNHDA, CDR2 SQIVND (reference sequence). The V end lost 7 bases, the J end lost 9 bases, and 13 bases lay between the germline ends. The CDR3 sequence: CASTGRGGSPLHF. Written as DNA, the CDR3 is TGTGCCAGTACGGGGAGGGGGGGTTCACCCCTCCACTTT.

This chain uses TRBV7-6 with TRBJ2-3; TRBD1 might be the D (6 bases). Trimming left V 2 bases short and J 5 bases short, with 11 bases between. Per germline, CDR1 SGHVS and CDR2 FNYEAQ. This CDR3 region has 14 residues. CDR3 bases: TGTGCCAGCAGCTTAATGGGGGCCGGAGATACGCAGTATTTT. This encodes CASSLMGAGDTQYF.

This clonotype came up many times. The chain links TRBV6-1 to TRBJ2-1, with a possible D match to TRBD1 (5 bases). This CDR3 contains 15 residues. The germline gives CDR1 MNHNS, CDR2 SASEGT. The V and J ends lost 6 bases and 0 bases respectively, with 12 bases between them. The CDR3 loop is CASSADSFSYNEQFF. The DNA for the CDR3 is TGTGCCAGCAGCGCAGACAGTTTCTCCTACAATGAGCAGTTCTTC.

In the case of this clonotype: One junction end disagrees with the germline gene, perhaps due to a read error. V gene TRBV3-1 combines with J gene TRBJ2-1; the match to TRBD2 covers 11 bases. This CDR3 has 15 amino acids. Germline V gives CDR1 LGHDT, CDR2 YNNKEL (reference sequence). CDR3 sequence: CASSQGTSGYNEQSF. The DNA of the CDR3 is TGCGCCAGCAGCCAGGGGACTAGCGGATACAATGAGCAGTCCTTC.

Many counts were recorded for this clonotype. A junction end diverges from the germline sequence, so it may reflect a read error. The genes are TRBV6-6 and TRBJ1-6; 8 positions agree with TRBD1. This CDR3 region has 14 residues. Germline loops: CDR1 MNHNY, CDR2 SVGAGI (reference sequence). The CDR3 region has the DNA TGTGCCAGCAGTACCAGGGGGCGGAATTCACCCTTCCACTTT. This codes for CASSTRGRNSPFHF.

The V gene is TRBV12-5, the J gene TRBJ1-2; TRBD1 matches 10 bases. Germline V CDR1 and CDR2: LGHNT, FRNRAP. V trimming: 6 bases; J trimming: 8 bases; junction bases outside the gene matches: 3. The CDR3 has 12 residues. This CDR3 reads CASGPTGGGYTF. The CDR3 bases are TGTGCTAGTGGACCGACAGGGGGCGGCTACACCTTC. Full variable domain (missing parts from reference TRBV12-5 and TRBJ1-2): DARVTQTPRHKVTEMGQEVTMRCQPILGHNTVFWYRQTMMQGLELLAYFRNRAPLDDSGMPKDRFSAEMPDATLATLKIQPSEPRDSAVYFCASGPTGGGYTFGSGTRLTVV.

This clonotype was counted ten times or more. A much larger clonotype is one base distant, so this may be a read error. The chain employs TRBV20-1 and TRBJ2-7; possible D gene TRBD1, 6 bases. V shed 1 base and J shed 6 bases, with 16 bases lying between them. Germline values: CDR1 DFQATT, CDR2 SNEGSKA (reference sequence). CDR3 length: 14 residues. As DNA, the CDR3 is TGCAGTGCTAGAGTAACCCGGACAGCTCCCGAGCAGTACTTC. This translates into CSARVTRTAPEQYF.

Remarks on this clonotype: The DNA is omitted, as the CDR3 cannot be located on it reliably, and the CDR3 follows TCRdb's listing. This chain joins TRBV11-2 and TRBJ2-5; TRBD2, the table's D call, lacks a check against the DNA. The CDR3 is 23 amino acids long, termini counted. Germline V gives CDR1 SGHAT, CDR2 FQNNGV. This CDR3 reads CASSFYICSARAAGTSGGETQYF.

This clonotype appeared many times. CDR3: CASSFSRAGVGYGYTF. In DNA form, the CDR3 reads TGTGCCAGCAGTTTCTCTAGGGCAGGGGTTGGCTATGGCTACACCTTC. The chain employs TRBV2 and TRBJ1-2, with D tentatively TRBD1 (6 bases). CDR3 length equals 16 residues. Germline V gives CDR1 SNHLY, CDR2 FYNNEI. Trimming removed 5 bases from V and 4 bases from J, with 20 bases in between.

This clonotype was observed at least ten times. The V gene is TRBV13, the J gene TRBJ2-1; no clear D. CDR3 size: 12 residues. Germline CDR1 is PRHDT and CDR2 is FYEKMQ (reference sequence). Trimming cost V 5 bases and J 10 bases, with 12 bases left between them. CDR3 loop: CASSPRLGEQFF. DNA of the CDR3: TGTGCCAGCAGCCCCCGGCTTGGGGAGCAGTTCTTC. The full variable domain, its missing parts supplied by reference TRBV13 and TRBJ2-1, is AAGVIQSPRHLIKEKRETATLKCYPIPRHDTVYWYQQGPGQDPQFLISFYEKMQSDKGSIPDRFSAQQFSDYHSELNMSSLELGDSALYFCASSPRLGEQFFGPGTRLTVL.

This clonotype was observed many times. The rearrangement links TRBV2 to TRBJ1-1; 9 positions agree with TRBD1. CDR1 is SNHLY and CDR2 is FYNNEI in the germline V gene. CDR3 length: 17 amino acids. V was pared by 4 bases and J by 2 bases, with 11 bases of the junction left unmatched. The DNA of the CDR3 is TGTGCCAGCAGTGTAACCCGCGGGACAGGGCGAAACACTGAAGCTTTCTTT. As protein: CASSVTRGTGRNTEAFF.

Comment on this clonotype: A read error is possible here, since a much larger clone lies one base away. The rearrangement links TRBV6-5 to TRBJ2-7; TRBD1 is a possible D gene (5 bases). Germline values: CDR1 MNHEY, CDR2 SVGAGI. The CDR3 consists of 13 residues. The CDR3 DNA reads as TGTGCCAGCAGTCACCAGGGTGGCCACGAGCAGTGCTTC. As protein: CASSHQGGHEQCF.

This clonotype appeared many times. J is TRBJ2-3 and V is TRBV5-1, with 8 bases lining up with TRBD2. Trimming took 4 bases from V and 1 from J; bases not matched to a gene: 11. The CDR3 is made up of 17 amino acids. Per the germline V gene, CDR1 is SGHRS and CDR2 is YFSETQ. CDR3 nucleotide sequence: TGCGCCAGCAGCCATAGCGGGGTCCTACCCGGCACAGATACGCAGTATTTT. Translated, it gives CASSHSGVLPGTDTQYF.

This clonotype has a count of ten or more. DNA for the CDR3: TGCGCCAGCAGCCAAGCCCTAGGACAGGGTAATGAAAAACTGTTTTTT. It is translated as CASSQALGQGNEKLFF. The rearrangement joins TRBV4-1 to TRBJ1-4; 8 nucleotides match TRBD1. This CDR3 contains 16 residues. With 1 base clipped from V and 4 bases from J, the junction kept 5 bases outside the gene matches. Germline CDR1 reads MGHRA; CDR2 reads YSYEKL.

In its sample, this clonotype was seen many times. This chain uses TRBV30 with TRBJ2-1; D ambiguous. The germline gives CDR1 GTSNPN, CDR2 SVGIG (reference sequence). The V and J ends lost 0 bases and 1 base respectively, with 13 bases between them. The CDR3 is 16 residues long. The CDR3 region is CAWSVQTSRSYNEQFF. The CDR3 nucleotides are TGTGCCTGGAGTGTACAGACTTCGAGATCCTACAATGAGCAGTTCTTC.

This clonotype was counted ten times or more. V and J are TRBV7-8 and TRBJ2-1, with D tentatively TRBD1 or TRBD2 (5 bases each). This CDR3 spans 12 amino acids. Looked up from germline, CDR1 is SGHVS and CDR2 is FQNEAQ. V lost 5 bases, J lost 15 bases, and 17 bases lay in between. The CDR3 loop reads CASSPTSGTRFF. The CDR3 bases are TGTGCCAGCAGCCCTACATCCGGGACGAGGTTCTTC. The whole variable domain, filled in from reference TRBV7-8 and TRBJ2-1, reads GAGVSQSPRYKVAKRGQDVALRCDPISGHVSLFWYQQALGQGPEFLTYFQNEAQLDKSGLPSDRFFAERPEGSVSTLKIQRTQQEDSAVYLCASSPTSGTRFFGPGTRLTVL.

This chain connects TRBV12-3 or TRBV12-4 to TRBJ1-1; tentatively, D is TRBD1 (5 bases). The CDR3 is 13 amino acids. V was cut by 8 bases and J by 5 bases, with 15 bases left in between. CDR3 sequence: CASQGRTLTEAFF. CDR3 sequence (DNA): TGTGCCAGCCAGGGACGAACCTTAACTGAAGCTTTCTTT.

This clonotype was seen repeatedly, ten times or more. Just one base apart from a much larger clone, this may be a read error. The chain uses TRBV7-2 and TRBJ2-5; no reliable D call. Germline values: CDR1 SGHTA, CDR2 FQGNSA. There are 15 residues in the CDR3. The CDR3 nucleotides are TGTGCCAGCAGCTTAGCTTATGGACGGCAAGAGACCCAGCACTTC. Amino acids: CASSLAYGRQETQHF.